Sequencing of this T cell receptor beta chain was carried out in a study of CD8+ T cells in alopecia areata. General study findings and limits: Patients displayed less clarity in TCR sharing than mice, a finding possibly related to HLA.

Trimming took 4 bases from V and 4 from J, leaving 20 bases between them. This CDR3 spans 16 amino acids. Germline V gene lookup returns CDR1 SGDLS and CDR2 YYNGEE. Researchers took lesional scalp punch biopsies and peripheral blood from people who were alopecia areata patients. To note about this clone: Its antigen is unidentified.

Reverse transcription of extracted RNA yielded cDNA, which provided the sequencing template. Sequencing was performed with immunoSEQ multiplex PCR; in TCRdb, only in-frame clones are kept and a portion is missing. The sample contains 12,000 or so clones, approximately 60% of which appear only once. This clonotype was sampled from a human donor with alopecia areata. Sequencing input: skin. The chain uses TRBV9 and TRBJ1-1; the D gene is possibly TRBD1 (5 bases). For the CDR3, the DNA is TGTGCCAGCAGCCCACATCTGGGGCTAGAGAGCACTGAAGCTTTCTTT. It specifies CASSPHLGLESTEAFF.